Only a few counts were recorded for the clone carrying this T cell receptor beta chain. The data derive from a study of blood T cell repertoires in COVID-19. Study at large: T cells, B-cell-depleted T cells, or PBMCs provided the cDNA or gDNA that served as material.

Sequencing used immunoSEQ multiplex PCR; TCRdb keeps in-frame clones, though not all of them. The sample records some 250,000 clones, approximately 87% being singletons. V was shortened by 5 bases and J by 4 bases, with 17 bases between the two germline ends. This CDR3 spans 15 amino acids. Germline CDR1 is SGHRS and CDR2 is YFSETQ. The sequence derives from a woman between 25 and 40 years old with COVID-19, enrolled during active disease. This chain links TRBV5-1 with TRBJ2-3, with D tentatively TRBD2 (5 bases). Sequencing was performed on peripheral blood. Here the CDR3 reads CASRKTSGTADTQYF. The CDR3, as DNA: TGCGCCAGCAGAAAGACCAGCGGAACCGCAGATACGCAGTATTTT. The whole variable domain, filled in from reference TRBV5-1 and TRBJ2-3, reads KAGVTQTPRYLIKTRGQQVTLSCSPISGHRSVSWYQQTPGQGLQFLFEYFSETQRNKGNFPGRFSGRQFSNSRSEMNVSTLELGDSALYLCASRKTSGTADTQYFGPGTRLTVL.